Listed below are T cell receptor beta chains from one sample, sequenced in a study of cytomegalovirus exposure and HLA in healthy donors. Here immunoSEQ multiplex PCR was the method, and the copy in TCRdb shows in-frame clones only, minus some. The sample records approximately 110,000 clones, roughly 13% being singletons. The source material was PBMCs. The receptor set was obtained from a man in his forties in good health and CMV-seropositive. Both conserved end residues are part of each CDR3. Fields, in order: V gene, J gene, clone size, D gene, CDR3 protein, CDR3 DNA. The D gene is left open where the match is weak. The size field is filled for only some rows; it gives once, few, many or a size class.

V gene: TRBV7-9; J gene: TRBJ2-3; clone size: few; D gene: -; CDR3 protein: CASSLATGRTDTQYF; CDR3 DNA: TGTGCCAGCAGCTTAGCGACAGGGAGGACAGATACGCAGTATTTT
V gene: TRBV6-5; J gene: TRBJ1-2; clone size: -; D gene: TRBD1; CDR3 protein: CASSFGQGAGYGYTF; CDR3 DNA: TGTGCCAGCAGTTTTGGACAGGGGGCTGGGTATGGCTACACCTTC
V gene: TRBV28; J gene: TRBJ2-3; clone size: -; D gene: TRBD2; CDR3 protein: CASSLLSSGSRTDTQYF; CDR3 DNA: TGTGCCAGCAGTTTATTGTCTAGCGGGAGCCGCACAGATACGCAGTATTTT
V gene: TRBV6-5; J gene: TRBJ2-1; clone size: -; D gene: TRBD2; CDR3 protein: CASSPSGTYNEQFF; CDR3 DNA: TGTGCCAGCAGCCCAAGCGGGACCTACAATGAGCAGTTCTTC
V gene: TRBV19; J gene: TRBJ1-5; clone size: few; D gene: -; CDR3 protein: CASSPGVANQPQHF; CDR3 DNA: TGTGCCAGTAGCCCAGGGGTGGCCAATCAGCCCCAGCATTTT
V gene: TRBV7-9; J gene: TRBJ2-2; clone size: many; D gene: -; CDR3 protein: CASSPQQTGELFF; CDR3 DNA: TGTGCCAGCAGCCCCCAACAGACCGGGGAGCTGTTTTTT
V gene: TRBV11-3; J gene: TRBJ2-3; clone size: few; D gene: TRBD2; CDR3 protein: CASSVTSGSDTQYF; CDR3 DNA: TGTGCCAGCAGTGTGACTAGCGGCTCCGATACGCAGTATTTT
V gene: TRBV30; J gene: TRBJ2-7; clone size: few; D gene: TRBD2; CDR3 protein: CAWSDGGTSDEQYF; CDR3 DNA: TGTGCCTGGAGTGACGGCGGGACTAGCGACGAGCAGTACTTC
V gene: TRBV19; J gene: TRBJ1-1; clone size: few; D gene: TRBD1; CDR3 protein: CATRGQAPGISQAFF; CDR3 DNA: TGTGCCACCCGGGGACAGGCGCCCGGAATCTCTCAAGCTTTCTTT
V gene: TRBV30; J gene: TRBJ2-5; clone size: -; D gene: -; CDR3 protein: CAWSGQGQETQYF; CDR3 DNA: TGTGCCTGGAGTGGCCAGGGGCAAGAGACCCAGTACTTC
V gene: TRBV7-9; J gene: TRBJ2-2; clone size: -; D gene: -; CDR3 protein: CASSLGHSNTGELFF; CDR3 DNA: TGTGCCAGCAGCTTAGGGCATTCGAACACCGGGGAGCTGTTTTTT
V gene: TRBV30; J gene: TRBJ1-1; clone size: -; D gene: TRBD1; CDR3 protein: CAWSSDRAEAFF; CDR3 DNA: TGTGCCTGGAGTTCCGACAGGGCTGAAGCTTTCTTT
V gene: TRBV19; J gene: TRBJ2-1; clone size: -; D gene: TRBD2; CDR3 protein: CASSDSFTSGSHNEQFF; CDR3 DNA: TGTGCCAGTAGTGATTCCTTTACTAGCGGGAGCCACAATGAGCAGTTCTTC
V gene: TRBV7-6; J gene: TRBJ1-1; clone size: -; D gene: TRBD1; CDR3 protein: CASSQTGTGGAEAFF; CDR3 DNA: TGTGCCAGCAGCCAAACCGGGACAGGGGGGGCTGAAGCTTTCTTT
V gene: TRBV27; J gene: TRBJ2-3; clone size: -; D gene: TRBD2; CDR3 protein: CASSLQGLEAGGRRSTQYF; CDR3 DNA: TGTGCCAGCAGTTTACAGGGGTTAGAGGCGGGAGGCCGGAGAAGTACGCAGTATTTT
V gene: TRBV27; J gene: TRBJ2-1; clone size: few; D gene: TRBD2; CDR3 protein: CASSSGTSGSNEQFF; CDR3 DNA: TGTGCCAGCAGTTCAGGGACTAGCGGGAGTAATGAGCAGTTCTTC
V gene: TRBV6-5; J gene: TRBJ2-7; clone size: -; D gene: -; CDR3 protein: CASGVLAESEQYF; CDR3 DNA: TGTGCCAGCGGCGTACTAGCCGAAAGCGAGCAGTACTTC
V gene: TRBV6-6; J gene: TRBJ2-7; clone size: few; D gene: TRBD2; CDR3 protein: CASTNGLAGASNEQYF; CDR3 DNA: TGTGCCAGCACCAACGGGCTAGCGGGAGCATCAAACGAGCAGTACTTC
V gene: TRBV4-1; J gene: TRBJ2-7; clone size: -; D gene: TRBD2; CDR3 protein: CASSQDEGGPYEQYF; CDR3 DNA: TGCGCCAGCAGCCAAGATGAGGGAGGGCCCTACGAGCAGTACTTC
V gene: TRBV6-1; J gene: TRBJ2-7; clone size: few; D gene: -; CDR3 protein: CASSSRTVFYEQYF; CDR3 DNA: TGTGCCAGCAGTTCCCGGACAGTTTTCTACGAGCAGTACTTC
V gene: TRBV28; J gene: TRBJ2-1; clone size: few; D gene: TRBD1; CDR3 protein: CASGTSGQGDNEQFF; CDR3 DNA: TGTGCCAGCGGTACCTCGGGACAGGGCGACAATGAGCAGTTCTTC
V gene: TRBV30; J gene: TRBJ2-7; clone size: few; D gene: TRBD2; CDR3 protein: CAWSPRGDGEQYF; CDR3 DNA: TGTGCCTGGAGTCCACGGGGGGATGGGGAGCAGTACTTC
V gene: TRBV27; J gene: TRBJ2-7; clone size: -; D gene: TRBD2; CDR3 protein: CASSSGSRYEQYF; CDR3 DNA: TGTGCCAGCTCTAGCGGGAGTCGCTACGAGCAGTACTTC
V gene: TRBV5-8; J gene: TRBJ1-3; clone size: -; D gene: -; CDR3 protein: CASSFQGLSGNTIYF; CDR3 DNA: TGTGCCAGCAGCTTCCAGGGCCTCTCTGGAAACACCATATATTTT
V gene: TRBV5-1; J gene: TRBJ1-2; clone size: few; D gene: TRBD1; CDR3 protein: CASSFGTDYGYTF; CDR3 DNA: TGCGCCAGCAGCTTTGGGACAGACTATGGCTACACCTTC
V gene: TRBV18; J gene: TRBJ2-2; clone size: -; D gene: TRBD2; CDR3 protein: CASSLAGAGAGELFF; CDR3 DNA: TGTGCCAGCTCACTAGCGGGAGCAGGTGCCGGGGAGCTGTTTTTT
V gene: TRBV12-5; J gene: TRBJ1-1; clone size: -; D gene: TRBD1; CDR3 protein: CASGVTGDATEAFF; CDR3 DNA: TGTGCTAGTGGTGTAACAGGGGATGCTACTGAAGCTTTCTTT
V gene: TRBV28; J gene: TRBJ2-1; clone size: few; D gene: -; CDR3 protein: CASSVVRGGGEQFF; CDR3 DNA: TGTGCCAGCAGCGTAGTAAGGGGGGGAGGTGAGCAGTTCTTC
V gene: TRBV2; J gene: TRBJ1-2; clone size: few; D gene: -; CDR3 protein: CASRTTYAHTF; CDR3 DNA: TGTGCCAGCAGGACGACATATGCCCACACCTTC
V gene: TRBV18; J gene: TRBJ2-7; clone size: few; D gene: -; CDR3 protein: CASSPQVQSYEQYF; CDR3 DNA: TGTGCCAGCTCACCACAGGTACAGTCCTACGAGCAGTACTTC
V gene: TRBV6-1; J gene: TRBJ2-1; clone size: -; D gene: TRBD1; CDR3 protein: CASGGQGGNEQFF; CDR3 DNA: TGTGCCAGCGGAGGACAGGGCGGGAATGAGCAGTTCTTC
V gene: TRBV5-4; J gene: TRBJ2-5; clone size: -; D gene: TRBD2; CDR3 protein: CASSLGGASGRETQYF; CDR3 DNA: TGTGCCAGCAGCTTAGGCGGTGCTAGCGGGAGAGAGACCCAGTACTTC